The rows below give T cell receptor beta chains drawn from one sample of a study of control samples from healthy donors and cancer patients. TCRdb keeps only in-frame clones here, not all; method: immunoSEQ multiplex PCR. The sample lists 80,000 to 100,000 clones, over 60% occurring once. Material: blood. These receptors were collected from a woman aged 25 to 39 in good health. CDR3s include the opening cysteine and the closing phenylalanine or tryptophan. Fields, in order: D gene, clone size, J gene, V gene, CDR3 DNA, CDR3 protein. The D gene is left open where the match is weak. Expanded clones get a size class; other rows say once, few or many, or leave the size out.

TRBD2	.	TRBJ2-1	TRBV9	TGTGCCAGCAGCGTAGCCCTACGGGAGGGCAACAATGAGCAGTTCTTC	CASSVALREGNNEQFF
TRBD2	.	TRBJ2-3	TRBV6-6	TGTGCCAGCACTATGGGGGGGTGGCAGTATTTT	CASTMGGWQYF
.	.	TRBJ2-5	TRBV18	TGTGCCAGCTCCCCGCCCGGGATGGCGCAGACCCAGTACTTC	CASSPPGMAQTQYF
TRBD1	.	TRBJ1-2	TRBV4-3	TGCGCCAGCACAGTGGAGGCAGGGGGGAGTAATGGCTACACCTTC	CASTVEAGGSNGYTF
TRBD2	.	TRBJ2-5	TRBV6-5	TGTGCCAGCCCCACCGCTAGCGGGGTGGAGACCCAGTACTTC	CASPTASGVETQYF
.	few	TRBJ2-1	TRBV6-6	TGTGCCAGCAGTACCGCAGGGATAAGTTCCTACAATGAGCAGTTCTTC	CASSTAGISSYNEQFF
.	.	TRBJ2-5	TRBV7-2	TGTGCCAGCAGCTCTACCCCTATAACCCAGTACTTC	CASSSTPITQYF
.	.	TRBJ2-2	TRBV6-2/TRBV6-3	TGTGCCAGCAGTTACTCCTCGACGTACCCCGGGGAGCTGTTTTTT	CASSYSSTYPGELFF
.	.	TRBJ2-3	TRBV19	TGTGCCAGTAGTACATTTGGGGGCACAGATACGCAGTATTTT	CASSTFGGTDTQYF
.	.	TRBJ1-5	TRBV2	TGTGCCAGCAGTGAATCTACCCGAGGGCAGTATAGCAATCAGCCCCAGCATTTT	CASSESTRGQYSNQPQHF
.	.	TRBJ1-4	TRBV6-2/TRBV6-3	TGTGCCAGCAGCAAGGGACGTTACCAGGGTGAAAAACTGTTTTTT	CASSKGRYQGEKLFF
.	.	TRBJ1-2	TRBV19	TGTGCCAGTAGTATAGAAGACGGACTCTATGGCTACACCTTC	CASSIEDGLYGYTF
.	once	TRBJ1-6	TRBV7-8	TGTGCCAGCAGCTTGGTGCTTGGGGGGTCGATTTTCGATTCACCCCTCCACTTT	CASSLVLGGSIFDSPLHF
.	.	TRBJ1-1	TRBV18	TGTGCCAGCTCACCCCCCCGAGTTGGGAGGGGGGCAACTGAAGCTTTCTTT	CASSPPRVGRGATEAFF
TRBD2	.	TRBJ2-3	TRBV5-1	TGCGCCAGCAGCTTGGTAGCGGGGGGGCGCGGTACGCAGTATTTT	CASSLVAGGRGTQYF
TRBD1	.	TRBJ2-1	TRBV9	TGTGCCAGCAGCGCCGCGGACAGGGGCCATGAGCAGTTCTTC	CASSAADRGHEQFF
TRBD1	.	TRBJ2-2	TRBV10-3	TGTGCCACGACGGGACAGTTTAACACCGGGGAGCTGTTTTTT	CATTGQFNTGELFF
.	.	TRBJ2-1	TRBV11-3	TGTGCCAGCAGCTTAGAGGGGGATGAGCAGTTCTTC	CASSLEGDEQFF
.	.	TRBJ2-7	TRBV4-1	TGCGCCAGCAGCCAAGATCTGGGACGGAACTACGAGCAGTACTTC	CASSQDLGRNYEQYF
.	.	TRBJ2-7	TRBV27	TGTGCCAGCAGTTTAGGTGAGAGACACGAGCAGTACTTC	CASSLGERHEQYF